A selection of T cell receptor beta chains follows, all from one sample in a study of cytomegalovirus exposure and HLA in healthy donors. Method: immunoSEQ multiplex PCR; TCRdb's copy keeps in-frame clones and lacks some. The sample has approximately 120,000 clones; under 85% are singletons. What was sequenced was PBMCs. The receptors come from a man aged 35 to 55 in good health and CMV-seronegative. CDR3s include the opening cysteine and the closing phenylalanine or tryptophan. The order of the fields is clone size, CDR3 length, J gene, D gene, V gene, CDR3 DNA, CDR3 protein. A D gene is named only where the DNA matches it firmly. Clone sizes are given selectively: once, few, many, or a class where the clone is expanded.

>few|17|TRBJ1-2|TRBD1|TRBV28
TGTGCCAGCAGTGGAGGGGACAGGGGAGTTATAGACTATGGCTACACCTTC
CASSGGDRGVIDYGYTF
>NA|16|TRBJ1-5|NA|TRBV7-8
TGTGCCAGCAGCCCCCGACGGGAGCAAATGAATCAGCCCCAGCATTTT
CASSPRREQMNQPQHF
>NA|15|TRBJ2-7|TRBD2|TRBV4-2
TGTGCCAGCAGCCAAGAAGTAGCGGGGACCTACGAGCAGTACTTC
CASSQEVAGTYEQYF
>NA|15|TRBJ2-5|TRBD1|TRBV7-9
TGTGCCAGCAGCTTTTGGGACAGGGGGAAAGAGACCCAGTACTTC
CASSFWDRGKETQYF
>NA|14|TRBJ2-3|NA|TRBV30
TGTGCCTGGAGTGAACTAGCCCGCACAGATACGCAGTATTTT
CAWSELARTDTQYF
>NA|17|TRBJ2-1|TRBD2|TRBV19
TGTGCCAGTAGTTCAGACCCTGAGCGGGGCTCCTACAATGAGCAGTTCTTC
CASSSDPERGSYNEQFF
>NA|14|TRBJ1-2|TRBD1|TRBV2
TGTGCCAGGATACAACAGGGGCCTAACTATGGCTACACCTTC
CARIQQGPNYGYTF
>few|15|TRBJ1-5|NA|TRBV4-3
TGCGCCAGCAGCCAAGTTTGGGGGGACAATCAGCCCCAGCATTTT
CASSQVWGDNQPQHF
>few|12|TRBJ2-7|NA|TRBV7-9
TGTGCCAGCAGCCGGGTTTATGTCGAGCAGTACTTC
CASSRVYVEQYF
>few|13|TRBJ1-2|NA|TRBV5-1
TGCGCCAGCAGCTTGGGCGACAGGTATGGCTACACCTTC
CASSLGDRYGYTF
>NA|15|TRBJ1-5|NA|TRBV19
TGTGCCAGTAGTATTCGTACAGGGCAACATCAGCCCCAGCATTTT
CASSIRTGQHQPQHF
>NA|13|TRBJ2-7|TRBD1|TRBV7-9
TGTGCCAGCAGCAAACAGGGGGGCTACGAGCAGTACTTC
CASSKQGGYEQYF
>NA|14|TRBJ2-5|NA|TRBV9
TGTGCCAGCAGCGCCCGCGGACAGAGGGAGACCCAGTACTTC
CASSARGQRETQYF
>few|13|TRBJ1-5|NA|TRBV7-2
TGTGCCAGCAGCTTAGGTCTGAATCAGCCCCAGCATTTT
CASSLGLNQPQHF
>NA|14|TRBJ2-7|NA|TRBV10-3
TGTGCCATCAGTACAGTTCCTAGCTCCCACGAGCAGTACTTC
CAISTVPSSHEQYF
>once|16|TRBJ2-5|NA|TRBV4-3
TGCGCCAGCAGCCAAGATCTGGGGCAGGGGCAAGAGACCCAGTACTTC
CASSQDLGQGQETQYF
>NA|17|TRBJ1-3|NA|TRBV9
TGTGCCAGCAGCCCTCCGTGGGGGCTCCCTGAAGGAAACACCATATATTTT
CASSPPWGLPEGNTIYF